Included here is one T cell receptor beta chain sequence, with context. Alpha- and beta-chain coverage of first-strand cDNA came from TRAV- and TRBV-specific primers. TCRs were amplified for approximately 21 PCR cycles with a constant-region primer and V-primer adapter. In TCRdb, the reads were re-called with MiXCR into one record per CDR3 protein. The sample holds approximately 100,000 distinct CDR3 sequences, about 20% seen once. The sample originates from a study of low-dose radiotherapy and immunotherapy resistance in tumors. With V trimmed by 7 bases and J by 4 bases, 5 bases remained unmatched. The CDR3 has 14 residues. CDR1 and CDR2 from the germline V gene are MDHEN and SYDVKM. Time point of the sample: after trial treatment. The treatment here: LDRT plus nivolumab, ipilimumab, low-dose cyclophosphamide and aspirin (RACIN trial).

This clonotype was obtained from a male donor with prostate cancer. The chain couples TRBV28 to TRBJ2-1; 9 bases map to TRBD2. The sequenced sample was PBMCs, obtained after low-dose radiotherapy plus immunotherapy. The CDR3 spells CASILTSGYNEQFF. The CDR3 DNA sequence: TGTGCCAGCATCCTGACTAGCGGTTACAATGAGCAGTTCTTC.